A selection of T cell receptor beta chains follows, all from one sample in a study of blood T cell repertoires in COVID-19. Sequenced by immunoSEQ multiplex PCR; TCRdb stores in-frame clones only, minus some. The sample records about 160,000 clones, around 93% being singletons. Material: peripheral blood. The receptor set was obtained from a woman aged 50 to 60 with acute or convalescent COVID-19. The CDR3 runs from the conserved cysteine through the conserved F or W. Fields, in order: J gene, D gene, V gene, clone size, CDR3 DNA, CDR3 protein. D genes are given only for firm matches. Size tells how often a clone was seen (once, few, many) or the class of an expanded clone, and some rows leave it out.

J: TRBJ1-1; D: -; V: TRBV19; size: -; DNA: TGTGCCAGTAGTATAAGTACGGGCACTGAAGCTTTCTTT; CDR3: CASSISTGTEAFF
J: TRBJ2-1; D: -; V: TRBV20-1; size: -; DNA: TGCAGTGCTAGGGCTTGGAATGAGCAGTTCTTC; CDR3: CSARAWNEQFF
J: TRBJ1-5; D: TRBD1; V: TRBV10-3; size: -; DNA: TGTGCCATCAGTCGAGGGGACAGGGGGCCAGGGCAGCCCCAGCATTTT; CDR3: CAISRGDRGPGQPQHF
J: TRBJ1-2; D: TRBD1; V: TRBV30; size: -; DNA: TGTGCCTGGAGTGTAGGGACAGGGTTC; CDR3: CAWSVGTGF
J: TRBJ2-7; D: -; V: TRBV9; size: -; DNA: TGTGCCAGCAGCCGACAAGGGGGTCCCGCCCTGAGCGAGCAGTACTTC; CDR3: CASSRQGGPALSEQYF
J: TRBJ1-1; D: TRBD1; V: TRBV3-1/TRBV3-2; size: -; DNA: TGTGCCAGCAGCCAACCCGCCGGGACAGGGGGTCTTCAAGCTTTCTTT; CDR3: CASSQPAGTGGLQAFF
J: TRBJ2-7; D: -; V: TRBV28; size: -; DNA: TGTGCCAGCAGTACCGAAGACAGGACCAACTACGAGCAGTACTTC; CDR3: CASSTEDRTNYEQYF
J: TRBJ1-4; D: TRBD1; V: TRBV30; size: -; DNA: TGTGCCTGGAGTTCGCTTCGGACAGGGGATTATGAAAAACTGTTTTTT; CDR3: CAWSSLRTGDYEKLFF
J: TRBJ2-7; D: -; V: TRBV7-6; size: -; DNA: TGTGCCAGCAGCTTATCGGATCTAGAGAGTAGCTCCTACGAGCAGTACTTC; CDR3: CASSLSDLESSSYEQYF
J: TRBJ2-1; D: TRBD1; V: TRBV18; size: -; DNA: TGTGCCAGCTCACCGTCCCGGGACAGAGACAATGAGCAGTTCTTC; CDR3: CASSPSRDRDNEQFF
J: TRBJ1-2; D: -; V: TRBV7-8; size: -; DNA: TGTGCCAGCAGCTTAGGGGCAGCGGACGGCTACACCTTC; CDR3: CASSLGAADGYTF
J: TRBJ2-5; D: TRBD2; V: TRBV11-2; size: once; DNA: TGTGCCAGCAGCTACACGACGTACAAAGCGGGAGGGTCGAAGACCCAGTACTTC; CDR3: CASSYTTYKAGGSKTQYF
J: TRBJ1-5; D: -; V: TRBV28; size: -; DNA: TGTGCCAGCAGTTTTTCAGGGATCAGCAATCAGCCCCAGCATTTT; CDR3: CASSFSGISNQPQHF
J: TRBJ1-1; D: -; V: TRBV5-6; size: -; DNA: TGTGCCAGCAGCGGCACAGTAAACACTGAAGCTTTCTTT; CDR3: CASSGTVNTEAFF
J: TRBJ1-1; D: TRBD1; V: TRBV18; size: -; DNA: TGTGCCAGCTCACGAGGGCGACAGGGTGGAGGAACTGAAGCTTTCTTT; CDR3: CASSRGRQGGGTEAFF
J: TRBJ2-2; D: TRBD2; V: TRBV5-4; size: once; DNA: TGTGCCAGCAGCCCGTCCGGGGGGGCATACACCGGGGAGCTGTTTTTT; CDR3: CASSPSGGAYTGELFF
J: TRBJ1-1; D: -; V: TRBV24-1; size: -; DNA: TGTGCCACCAGTGAACCTCCACAGGACGAGAACACTGAAGCTTTCTTT; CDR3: CATSEPPQDENTEAFF
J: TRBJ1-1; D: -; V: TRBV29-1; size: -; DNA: TGCAGCGTCCGGGGAGGGCGGGAAGCTTTCTTT; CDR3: CSVRGGREAFF
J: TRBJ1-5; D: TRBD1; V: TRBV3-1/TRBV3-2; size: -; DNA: TGTGCCAGCAGTCGTATCCGGGACAGTAGCAATCAGCCCCAGCATTTT; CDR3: CASSRIRDSSNQPQHF
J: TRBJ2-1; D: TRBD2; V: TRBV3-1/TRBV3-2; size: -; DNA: TGTGCCAGCAGCCTCCTAAGGAGCGGGACCTCTAATGAGCAGTTCTTC; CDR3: CASSLLRSGTSNEQFF
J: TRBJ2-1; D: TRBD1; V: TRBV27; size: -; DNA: TGTGCCAGCAGTTTTCGCCCTGACAGGGCCATCCCGAGGGAAAACAATGAGCAGTTCTTC; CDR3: CASSFRPDRAIPRENNEQFF
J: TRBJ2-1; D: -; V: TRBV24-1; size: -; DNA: TGTGCCACCCAACAGGCGGACAGTGGGAATGAGCAGTTCTTC; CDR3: CATQQADSGNEQFF
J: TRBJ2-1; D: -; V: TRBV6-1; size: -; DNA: TGTGCCAGCAGTGAAGATCCCGGGTCTCCCCTCTCGAGCGATGAGCAGTTCTTC; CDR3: CASSEDPGSPLSSDEQFF
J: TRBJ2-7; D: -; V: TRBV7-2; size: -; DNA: TGTGCCAGCAGCATTGGGGCCCACGACGAGCAGTACTTC; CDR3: CASSIGAHDEQYF
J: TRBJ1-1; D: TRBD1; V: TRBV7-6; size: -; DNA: TGTGCCAGCAGCCCTCAGGGGGTGGGTGAAGCTTTCTTT; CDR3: CASSPQGVGEAFF
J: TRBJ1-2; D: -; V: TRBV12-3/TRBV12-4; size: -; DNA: TGTGCCAGCAGTCCGGGTCTCTATGGCTACACCTTC; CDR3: CASSPGLYGYTF
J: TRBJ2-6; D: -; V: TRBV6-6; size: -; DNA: TGTGCCAGCAGTTCTAACTCTGGGGCCAACGTCCTGACTTTC; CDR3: CASSSNSGANVLTF
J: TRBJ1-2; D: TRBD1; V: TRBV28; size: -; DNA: TGTGCCAGCACCAACCCGGGACAGGGTAACTATGGCTACACCTTC; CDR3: CASTNPGQGNYGYTF
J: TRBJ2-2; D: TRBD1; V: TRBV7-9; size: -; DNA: TGTGCCAGCAGCTCAGACAGGGGATGGAGGGAGCTGTTTTTT; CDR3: CASSSDRGWRELFF
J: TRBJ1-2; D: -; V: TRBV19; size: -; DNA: TGTGCCAGTAATCCCTTCACAGGGTTCACTGGCTACACCTTC; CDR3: CASNPFTGFTGYTF
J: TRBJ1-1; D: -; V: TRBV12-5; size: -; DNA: TGTGCTAGTGGTTTGGTACTGGGCCAGACGAACACTGAAGCTTTCTTT; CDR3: CASGLVLGQTNTEAFF
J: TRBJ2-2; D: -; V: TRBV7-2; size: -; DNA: TGTGCCAGCAGCCTGCCTATTGTCACCGGGGAGCTGTTTTTT; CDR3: CASSLPIVTGELFF
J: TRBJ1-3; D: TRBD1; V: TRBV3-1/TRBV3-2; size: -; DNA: TGTGCCAGCAGCCATCCCCCGGACAGGGGTGGAAACACCATATATTTT; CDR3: CASSHPPDRGGNTIYF
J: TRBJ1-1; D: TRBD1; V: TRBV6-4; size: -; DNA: TGTGCCAGCAGCCCGCAGACAGGGAGCACTGAAGCTTTCTTT; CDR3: CASSPQTGSTEAFF
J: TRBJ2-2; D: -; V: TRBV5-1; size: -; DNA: TGCGCCAGCAGCTTGGCCGGGTCGGCATACACCGGGGAGCTGTTTTTT; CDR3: CASSLAGSAYTGELFF
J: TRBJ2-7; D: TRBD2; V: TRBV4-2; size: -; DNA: TGTGCCAGCAGCCAAGAAGGGAGGGACGACTACGAGCAGTACTTC; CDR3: CASSQEGRDDYEQYF
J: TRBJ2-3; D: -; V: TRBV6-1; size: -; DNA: TGTGCCAGCAGTGAGTATTCGTCAGATACGCAGTATTTT; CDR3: CASSEYSSDTQYF
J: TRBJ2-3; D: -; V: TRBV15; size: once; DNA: TGTGCCACCAGCAGAGATCGGCTAGCTTCAGATACGCAGTATTTT; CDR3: CATSRDRLASDTQYF
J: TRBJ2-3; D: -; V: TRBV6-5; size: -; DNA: TGTGCCAGCAGTTACGAGGCCTCCTCGGATACGCAGTATTTT; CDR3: CASSYEASSDTQYF
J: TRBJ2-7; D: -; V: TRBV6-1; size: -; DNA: TGTGCCAGCAGTGAAGCCGGCTACGAGCAGTACTTC; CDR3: CASSEAGYEQYF
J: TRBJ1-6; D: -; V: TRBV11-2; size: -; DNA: TGTGCCAGCAGCGTCTCTTTGAGCGGCAATTCACCCCTCCACTTT; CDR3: CASSVSLSGNSPLHF
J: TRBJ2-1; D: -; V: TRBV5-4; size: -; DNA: TGTGCCAGCAGCTTGGCGAGGACAGACGAGCAGTTCTTC; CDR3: CASSLARTDEQFF
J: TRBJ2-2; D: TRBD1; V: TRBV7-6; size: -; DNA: TGTGCCAGCAGCTTAGTGGGACAGGGTCCCACCGGGGAGCTGTTTTTT; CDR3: CASSLVGQGPTGELFF
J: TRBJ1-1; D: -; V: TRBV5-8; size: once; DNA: TGTGCCAGCAGCTTAAACCAGGGAGCGGGGACTGAAGCTTTCTTT; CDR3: CASSLNQGAGTEAFF
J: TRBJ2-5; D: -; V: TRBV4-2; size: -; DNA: TGTGCCAGCAGCCAAGTAGGGGCGGGGTCCTACCAAGAGACCCAGTACTTC; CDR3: CASSQVGAGSYQETQYF
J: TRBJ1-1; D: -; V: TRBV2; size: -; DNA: TGTGCCAGCATCTTCACAGTGAACACTGAAGCTTTCTTT; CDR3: CASIFTVNTEAFF
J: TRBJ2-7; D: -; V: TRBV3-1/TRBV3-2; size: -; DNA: TGTGCCAGCAGCCACCAACCTACCTTACCCGGACTGTTGTACTTC; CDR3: CASSHQPTLPGLLYF
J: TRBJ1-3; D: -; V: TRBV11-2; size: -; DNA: TGTGCCAGCAGCGTGCAGATTACTGGAAACACCATATATTTT; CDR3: CASSVQITGNTIYF
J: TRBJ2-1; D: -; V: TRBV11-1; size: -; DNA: TGTGCCAGCACCGACTCTTGGAATGAGCAGTTCTTC; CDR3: CASTDSWNEQFF
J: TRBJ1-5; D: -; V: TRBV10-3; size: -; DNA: TGTGCCATCAGTGAGTCTACCTCTTGGCAAGGCAATCAGCCCCAGCATTTT; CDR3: CAISESTSWQGNQPQHF